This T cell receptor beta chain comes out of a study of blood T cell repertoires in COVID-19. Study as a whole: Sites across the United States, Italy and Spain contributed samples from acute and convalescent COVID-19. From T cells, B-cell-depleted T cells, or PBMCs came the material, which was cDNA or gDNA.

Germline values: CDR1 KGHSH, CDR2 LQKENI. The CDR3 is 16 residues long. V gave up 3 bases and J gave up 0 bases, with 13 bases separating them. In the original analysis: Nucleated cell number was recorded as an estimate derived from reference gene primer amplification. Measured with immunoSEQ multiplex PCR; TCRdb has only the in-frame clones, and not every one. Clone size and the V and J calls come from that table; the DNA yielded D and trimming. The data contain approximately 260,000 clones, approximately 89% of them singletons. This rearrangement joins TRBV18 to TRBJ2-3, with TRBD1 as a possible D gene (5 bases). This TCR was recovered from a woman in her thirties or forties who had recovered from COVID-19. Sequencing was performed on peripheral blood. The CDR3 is CASSPFMGPSTDTQYF. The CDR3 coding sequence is TGTGCCAGCTCACCTTTTATGGGGCCTAGCACAGATACGCAGTATTTT. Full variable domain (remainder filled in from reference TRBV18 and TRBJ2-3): NAGVMQNPRHLVRRRGQEARLRCSPMKGHSHVYWYRQLPEEGLKFMVYLQKENIIDESGMPKERFSAEFPKEGPSILRIQQVVRGDSAAYFCASSPFMGPSTDTQYFGPGTRLTVL.